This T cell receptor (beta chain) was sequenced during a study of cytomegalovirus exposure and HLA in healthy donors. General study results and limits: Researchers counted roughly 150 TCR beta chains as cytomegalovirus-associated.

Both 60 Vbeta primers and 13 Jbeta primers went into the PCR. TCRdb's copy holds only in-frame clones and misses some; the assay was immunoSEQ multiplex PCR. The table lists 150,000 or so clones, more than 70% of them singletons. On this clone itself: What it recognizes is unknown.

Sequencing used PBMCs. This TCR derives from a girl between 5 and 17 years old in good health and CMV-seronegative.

The CDR3 nucleotides are TGTGCCAGCAAAGGGGAGGGAGGGGCCAACGTCCTGACTTTC. This translates into CASKGEGGANVLTF. The chain uses TRBV6-1 and TRBJ2-6; 7 nucleotides agree with TRBD2. This CDR3 region has 14 residues. Germline V gene sequence: CDR1 MNHNS, CDR2 SASEGT. Trimming took 7 bases from V and 4 from J; bases not matched to a gene: 4.